Listed below are T cell receptor beta chains from one sample, sequenced in a study of blood T cell repertoires in COVID-19. The protocol was immunoSEQ multiplex PCR, while the TCRdb copy is restricted to in-frame clones and leaves out a portion. The table includes around 210,000 clones, 65% to 90% detected once. Specimen: peripheral blood. The receptors stem from a man in his fifties with COVID-19, enrolled during active disease. Each CDR3 is given with its conserved first and last residue. D genes are given only for firm matches. Clone size is stated in some rows and not others, as once, few, many or a class when expanded.

d_call | clone_size | j_call | v_call | cdr3_aa | cdr3_nt
NA | few | TRBJ2-1 | TRBV11-3 | CASSLDRHNEQFF | TGTGCCAGCAGCCTGGACAGACACAATGAGCAGTTCTTC
TRBD1 | once | TRBJ2-7 | TRBV7-9 | CASSLPDRVYEQYF | TGTGCCAGCAGCTTACCAGACAGGGTGTACGAGCAGTACTTC
TRBD1 | once | TRBJ2-7 | TRBV11-2 | CASSFGQGVYEQYF | TGTGCCAGCAGCTTCGGACAGGGGGTGTACGAGCAGTACTTC
TRBD2 | NA | TRBJ2-1 | TRBV19 | CASSSGGDYNEQFF | TGTGCCAGCTCTAGCGGGGGGGACTACAATGAGCAGTTCTTC
TRBD2 | NA | TRBJ2-2 | TRBV28 | CASSLLASGGTGTGELFF | TGTGCCAGCAGTTTATTGGCTAGCGGGGGGACGGGCACCGGGGAGCTGTTTTTT
NA | NA | TRBJ1-2 | TRBV20-1 | CSASTPGNYGYTF | TGCAGTGCTAGTACTCCGGGGAACTATGGCTACACCTTC
TRBD2 | NA | TRBJ2-2 | TRBV9 | CASSPQASGAVGELFF | TGTGCCAGCAGCCCACAGGCTAGCGGGGCGGTCGGGGAGCTGTTTTTT
NA | NA | TRBJ1-5 | TRBV7-8 | CASSLSGGGQPQHF | TGTGCCAGCAGCTTAAGCGGTGGCGGTCAGCCCCAGCATTTT
NA | few | TRBJ1-4 | TRBV19 | CASSMTGSDEKLFF | TGTGCCAGTAGTATGACTGGGTCTGATGAAAAACTGTTTTTT
NA | NA | TRBJ2-4 | TRBV6-5 | CAPAWGPVGKNIQYF | TGTGCCCCAGCGTGGGGCCCCGTTGGTAAAAACATTCAGTACTTC
NA | NA | TRBJ2-4 | TRBV28 | CASSQGLYLLAKNIQYF | TGTGCCAGTAGTCAGGGCCTCTACTTATTAGCCAAAAACATTCAGTACTTC
NA | NA | TRBJ2-7 | TRBV3-1/TRBV3-2 | CASSQAFGEQYF | TGTGCCAGCAGCCAAGCCTTCGGCGAGCAGTACTTC
TRBD2 | NA | TRBJ2-3 | TRBV24-1 | CATSDTGTSGEFTDTQYF | TGTGCCACCAGTGACACCGGGACTAGCGGGGAATTCACAGATACGCAGTATTTT
TRBD1 | few | TRBJ1-1 | TRBV15 | CATSRDRGLKGEAFF | TGTGCCACCAGCAGAGACAGGGGGCTAAAAGGTGAAGCTTTCTTT
NA | once | TRBJ2-5 | TRBV19 | CASSISGETQYF | TGTGCCAGTAGTATCTCGGGGGAGACCCAGTACTTC
TRBD2 | once | TRBJ2-1 | TRBV7-8 | CASSFGSGGIIYNEQFF | TGTGCCAGCAGCTTTGGTAGCGGGGGGATTATATACAATGAGCAGTTCTTC
NA | few | TRBJ1-6 | TRBV3-1/TRBV3-2 | CASSPTGISPLHF | TGTGCCAGCAGCCCCACAGGGATATCACCCCTCCACTTT
TRBD1 | NA | TRBJ1-2 | TRBV6-2/TRBV6-3 | CASSYYPPQGANGYTF | TGTGCCAGCAGTTACTATCCCCCACAGGGGGCGAATGGCTACACCTTC
TRBD1 | NA | TRBJ2-7 | TRBV5-1 | CASSLGQGASYEQYF | TGCGCCAGCAGCCTTGGACAGGGGGCCTCCTACGAGCAGTACTTC
NA | NA | TRBJ1-3 | TRBV16 | CASSQTTRNTIYF | TGTGCCAGCAGCCAAACGACAAGGAACACCATATATTTT
TRBD1 | NA | TRBJ2-6 | TRBV9 | CASSWGQGNSGANVLTF | TGTGCCAGCAGCTGGGGACAGGGAAACTCTGGGGCCAACGTCCTGACTTTC
TRBD1 | NA | TRBJ1-5 | TRBV6-5 | CASRRQGVNQPQHF | TGTGCCAGCAGGAGACAGGGGGTTAATCAGCCCCAGCATTTT
TRBD1 | few | TRBJ1-2 | TRBV7-3 | CASSATGGYGYTF | TGTGCCAGCAGCGCCACAGGGGGCTATGGCTACACCTTC
NA | NA | TRBJ1-1 | TRBV5-1 | CASSLGTTGEAFF | TGCGCCAGCAGCTTGGGGACCACAGGAGAAGCTTTCTTT
NA | NA | TRBJ2-2 | TRBV7-9 | CASSQRQYTGELFF | TGTGCCAGCAGCCAACGACAGTACACCGGGGAGCTGTTTTTT
TRBD1 | NA | TRBJ2-3 | TRBV20-1 | CSASMQGADTQYF | TGCAGTGCTAGTATGCAGGGGGCAGATACGCAGTATTTT
NA | NA | TRBJ1-3 | TRBV3-1/TRBV3-2 | CASSQESGVSGNTIYF | TGTGCCAGCAGCCAAGAGAGTGGAGTCTCTGGAAACACCATATATTTT
TRBD1 | NA | TRBJ1-6 | TRBV18 | CASSPRAGGLGSDSPLHF | TGTGCCAGCTCACCACGGGCAGGGGGACTAGGGTCCGATTCACCCCTCCACTTT
TRBD1 | NA | TRBJ2-1 | TRBV7-9 | CASSPGTGVFNEQFF | TGTGCCAGCAGCCCCGGGACAGGGGTTTTCAATGAGCAGTTCTTC
TRBD1 | NA | TRBJ1-1 | TRBV4-2 | CASSQDWEDRVAAFF | TGTGCCAGCAGCCAAGATTGGGAGGACAGGGTCGCCGCTTTCTTT
NA | once | TRBJ1-1 | TRBV6-5 | CASSYSYPAGGGEAFF | TGTGCCAGCAGTTACTCCTATCCGGCGGGGGGTGGTGAAGCTTTCTTT
NA | NA | TRBJ2-3 | TRBV9 | CASSGAGGLKDTQYF | TGTGCCAGCAGCGGGGCAGGGGGACTTAAAGATACGCAGTATTTT
TRBD1 | NA | TRBJ1-1 | TRBV18 | CASSPPGQSTEAFF | TGTGCCAGCTCACCACCGGGACAGAGCACTGAAGCTTTCTTT
NA | NA | TRBJ1-3 | TRBV4-2 | CASSQLGVGNTIYF | TGTGCCAGCAGCCAACTCGGGGTTGGAAACACCATATATTTT
TRBD2 | NA | TRBJ2-1 | TRBV7-2 | CASSPIGSGGNEQFF | TGTGCCAGCAGCCCCATTGGTAGCGGGGGTAATGAGCAGTTCTTC
TRBD1 | NA | TRBJ2-3 | TRBV9 | CASSPRTGDPLEDTQYF | TGTGCCAGCAGCCCCCGGACAGGGGACCCCCTCGAGGATACGCAGTATTTT
NA | NA | TRBJ2-7 | TRBV20-1 | CSATRGSEQYF | TGCAGTGCCACAAGGGGATCCGAGCAGTACTTC
NA | NA | TRBJ1-5 | TRBV7-2 | CASTPGGVRNQPQHF | TGTGCCAGCACCCCCGGGGGGGTAAGAAATCAGCCCCAGCATTTT
TRBD1 | once | TRBJ2-3 | TRBV27 | CASAFGTGNTDTQYF | TGTGCCAGCGCCTTTGGGACAGGCAACACAGATACGCAGTATTTT
NA | NA | TRBJ2-5 | TRBV19 | CASSPQGRETQYF | TGTGCCAGTAGTCCCCAGGGTCGAGAGACCCAGTACTTC
NA | NA | TRBJ1-1 | TRBV5-6 | CASSLGGGMAFF | TGTGCCAGCAGCTTGGGCGGGGGTATGGCTTTCTTT
NA | NA | TRBJ2-3 | TRBV10-3 | CATGGGTDTQYF | TGTGCCACCGGTGGAGGCACAGATACGCAGTATTTT